Listed here are 9 T cell receptor beta chains from one sample, sequenced in a study of cytomegalovirus exposure and HLA in healthy donors. The PCR had 60 Vbeta and 13 Jbeta primers. The protocol was immunoSEQ multiplex PCR, while the TCRdb copy is restricted to in-frame clones and leaves out a portion. Seen here are about 150,000 clones, almost 85% observed once, and the top ten hold approximately 6%. Material for sequencing was PBMCs. These receptors were taken from a man aged 30 to 45 in good health and CMV-seropositive.

The chain has TRBV7-9 and TRBJ1-1; D unclear. V lost 5 bases to trimming and J lost 5 bases, with 12 bases between them. Germline CDR1 SEHNR, CDR2 FQNEAQ (reference sequence). This CDR3 region has 13 residues. CDR3: CASSQEGLTEAFF. In nucleotides, the CDR3 is TGTGCCAGCAGCCAAGAGGGATTAACTGAAGCTTTCTTT.

The rearrangement links TRBV19 to TRBJ2-2; TRBD1 aligns across 7 bases. Unmatched junction bases numbered 11, after V lost 9 bases and J lost 4 bases. CDR3 length equals 15 residues. Per germline, CDR1 LNHDA and CDR2 SQIVND (reference sequence). The CDR3 DNA reads TGTGCCAGCCAACCGACAGGGTTCAGCACCGGGGAGCTGTTTTTT. Translation gives CASQPTGFSTGELFF.

This chain connects TRBV5-1 to TRBJ2-3; the D is unclear. Germline V CDR1 and CDR2: SGHRS, YFSETQ. V was cut by 5 bases and J by 4 bases, with 8 bases left in between. The CDR3 spans 12 residues. CDR3 region: CASRLASDTQYF. In DNA form, the CDR3 reads TGCGCCAGCAGGTTAGCTTCAGATACGCAGTATTTT.

This clone is medium-sized within its sample. The genes are TRBV4-3 and TRBJ1-4; a possible D gene is TRBD1 (6 bases). The CDR3 has 15 amino acids. Germline V lookup: CDR1 LGHNA, CDR2 YSLEER. Trimming shortened V by 2 bases and J by 7 bases, and 14 bases separated the two germline ends. The CDR3: CASSQLWQGPEKLFF. In nucleotides, the CDR3 is TGCGCCAGCAGCCAATTGTGGCAGGGGCCTGAAAAACTGTTTTTT.

The DNA for the CDR3 is TGTGCCAGCAGCAAAGCGTGGGGAAGGACAGGGCCAGGCACAGATACGCAGTATTTT. This encodes CASSKAWGRTGPGTDTQYF. V and J are TRBV21-1 and TRBJ2-3; TRBD1, the table's D call, was not compared with the DNA. TRBV21-1 is designated a pseudogene. The CDR3 runs 19 residues.

With regard to this clone: A read error may account for a junction end that differs from germline. This CDR3 is also generated by other DNA sequences in the sample. The V and J genes are TRBV28 and TRBJ2-3; D gene unclear. CDR3 length: 13 residues. Germline CDR1 MDHEN, CDR2 SYDVKM. The CDR3 sequence: CASTLQNTDTQYF. CDR3 sequence (DNA): TGTGCCAGCACTCTTCAGAACACAGACACGCAGTATTTT.

V is TRBV5-8 and J is TRBJ2-3; D call uncertain. Germline V gene lookup returns CDR1 SGHTS and CDR2 YDEGEE. The V end was cut by 0 bases, the J end by 3 bases, with 8 bases between. The CDR3 is 14 amino acids. CDR3 coding DNA: TGTGCCAGCAGCTTGGTGAGGTTTACAGATACGCAGTATTTT. Translated, it gives CASSLVRFTDTQYF. The whole variable domain, remainder taken from reference TRBV5-8 and TRBJ2-3, is EAGVTQSPTHLIKTRGQQATLRCSPISGHTSVYWYQQALGLGLQFLLWYDEGEERNRGNFPPRFSGRQFPNYSSELNVNALELEDSALYLCASSLVRFTDTQYFGPGTRLTVL.

The chain has TRBV15 and TRBJ1-5; 7 bases agree with TRBD1. The J segment lost 3 bases and the V segment lost 0 bases, leaving 8 bases of the junction unmatched. Germline CDR1 LNHNV, CDR2 YYDKDF (reference sequence). The CDR3 extends over 17 amino acids. The chain's CDR3 is CATSRDFLGTDNQPQHF. The CDR3 DNA reads TGTGCCACCAGCAGAGATTTTCTGGGGACAGACAATCAGCCCCAGCATTTT.

This clone was seen only once. This rearrangement joins TRBV5-1 to TRBJ2-5, with D maybe TRBD2 (6 bases). Trimming removed 1 base from V and 2 bases from J, with 15 bases in between. Germline CDR1 is SGHRS and CDR2 is YFSETQ. The CDR3 contains 16 residues. CDR3 nucleotides: TGCGCCAGCAGCTTGTCCGGACTAAGGAATCAAGAGACCCAGTACTTC. This codes for CASSLSGLRNQETQYF.